This T cell receptor beta chain stems from a study of blood T cells in healthy people across ages. The germline CDR1 and CDR2 sequences are MNHEY and SVGAGI. V shed 2 bases and J 2 bases; nucleotides not matched to a gene: 5. The CDR3 spans 17 residues. Next came a second PCR, run for about 7 to 12 cycles, which used a sample-barcoded 5' primer along with a J-beta primer mix. TCRdb re-analysed the 5' RACE reads in MiXCR, keeping a single row per CDR3 protein. In the table there are around 700,000 distinct CDR3 sequences, 25% of which are singletons. The sample was also linked to a second study, of T cells of mothers and their children.

Material for sequencing was blood. The chain links TRBV6-5 to TRBJ2-3, with 12 nucleotides matching TRBD2. The TCR was taken from a boy aged 10-17 years in good health. The CDR3 loop reads CASSYSLAGGDTDTQYF. The CDR3 coding sequence is TGTGCCAGCAGTTACAGTCTAGCGGGGGGGGACACAGATACGCAGTATTTT.